This paragraph covers one T cell receptor beta chain sequence. Libraries of TCR beta came from iRepertoire HTBI primers plus Arm-PCR of CDR3 regions. TCRdb re-called the multiplex PCR reads with MiXCR, one entry per CDR3 protein. This sample carries around 320,000 distinct CDR3 sequences, 16% of them seen once, and the ten largest clones take roughly 27%. Indicated time point: newly diagnosed GD, antithyroid drugs for less than 3 months. Scientists built the TCR library using RNA that was extracted from PBMCs. Patients of an endocrinology department in Xi'an, China, were included. The data originate from a study of regulatory T cells in long-lasting Graves disease. J lost 0 bases, V lost 5 bases, and 11 bases had no gene match. The CDR3 length is 17 residues. Germline lookup yields CDR1 SEHNR and CDR2 FQNEAQ (reference sequence). The sample also formed part of further work on T cells in Graves' hyperthyroidism and ophthalmopathy. From that study: Graves' hyperthyroidism was deemed stable absent ophthalmopathy progression within 18 months. Clinical symptoms, serum thyroxine and TRAb, thyroid ultrasound and orbital computed tomography were used for the diagnoses.

J is TRBJ2-3 and V is TRBV7-9; TRBD1 matches at 7 bases. This specimen consisted of peripheral blood mononuclear cells (PBMCs), obtained at new diagnosis, from a patient treated with antithyroid drugs. The TCR comes from a man between 35 and 55 years old with Graves disease. The CDR3 nucleotides read TGTGCCAGCAGCCTAAAGACAGGGCATTCTAGCACAGATACGCAGTATTTT. This gives the protein CASSLKTGHSSTDTQYF.